This T cell receptor beta chain was captured in a study of T cell repertoires in cytomegalovirus infection. Study-wide background: From public TCR beta signatures came an indication of both CMV infection and matching HLA type.

In regard to this clonotype: Its antigen is not identified.

The CDR3 is 15 residues long. Germline-derived CDR1 and CDR2 are DFQATT and SNEGSKA (reference sequence). V lost 1 base, J lost 6 bases, and 16 bases lay in between. Points from the study as a whole: Totalled public TCR beta family frequency picked out people who carried CMV plus the relevant HLA.

From the reads, TCRdb called clonotypes with MiXCR, one entry per CDR3 protein. The sample consists of more than 200,000 distinct CDR3 sequences, 9.1% of them appearing once. The sample was PBMCs. This rearrangement joins TRBV20-1 to TRBJ1-5; perhaps TRBD1 as D (6 bases). The sequence came from a human donor in good health (CMV status not recorded). Some clones in this sample may be carry-over from other donors' samples. CDR3 nucleotides: TGCAGTGCTAGAGGGGGGGGCTCGGGAATTCAGCCCCAGCATTTT. This translates into CSARGGGSGIQPQHF.